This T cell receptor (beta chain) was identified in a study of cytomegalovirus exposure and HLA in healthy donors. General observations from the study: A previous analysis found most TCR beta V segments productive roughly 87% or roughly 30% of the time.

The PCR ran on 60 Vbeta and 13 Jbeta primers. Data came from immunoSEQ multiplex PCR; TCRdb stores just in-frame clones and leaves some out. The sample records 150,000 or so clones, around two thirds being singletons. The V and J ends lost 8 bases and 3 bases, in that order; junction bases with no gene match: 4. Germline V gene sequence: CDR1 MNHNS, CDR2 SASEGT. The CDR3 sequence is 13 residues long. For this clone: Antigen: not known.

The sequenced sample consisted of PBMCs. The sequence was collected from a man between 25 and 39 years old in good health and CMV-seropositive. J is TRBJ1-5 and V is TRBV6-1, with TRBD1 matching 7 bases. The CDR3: CASSGQSNQPQHF. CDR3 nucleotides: TGTGCCAGCTCGGGACAGTCCAATCAGCCCCAGCATTTT.